This T cell receptor (beta chain) was captured by sequencing in a study of CD8 T cells in Susac syndrome. Study-wide results and caveats: The authors acknowledged that the study's TCR sequencing and HLA analysis involved relatively few individuals.

Regarding this clonotype: Its antigen is undetermined.

This CDR3 spans 12 amino acids. Trimming left V 11 bases short and J 5 bases short, with 15 bases between. RNA totalling about 0.5 to 1 ug underwent reverse transcription with random hexamers. The immunoSEQ assay covered 54 Vbeta and 13 Jbeta segments for CDR3. TCRdb fed the immunoSEQ multiplex PCR reads into MiXCR, producing one record per CDR3 protein. The sample lists some 250,000 distinct CDR3 sequences, about 95% occurring once. This receptor was taken from a human donor with Susac syndrome. Sequenced sample: CD4+ T cells from PBMCs. The rearrangement uses TRBV12-3 or TRBV12-4 and TRBJ1-1, with D uncertain. The CDR3 reads CAANRVGTEAFF. The DNA for the CDR3 is TGTGCCGCCAACCGGGTGGGGACTGAAGCTTTCTTT.